This record concerns one T cell receptor beta chain sequence. The data are from a study of cytomegalovirus exposure and HLA in healthy donors. The PCR ran on 60 Vbeta and 13 Jbeta primers. The method was immunoSEQ multiplex PCR; TCRdb's version includes in-frame clones alone and lacks a portion of them. In the table there are over 120,000 clones, about 80% of which are singletons. V lost 5 bases to trimming and J lost 5 bases; unmatched junction nucleotides: 8. CDR3 length: 15 amino acids. CDR1 and CDR2 from the germline V gene are MNHEY and SMNVEV (reference sequence). The source is a woman under 30 in good health and CMV-seropositive. The sample was PBMCs. This sequence joins TRBV27 and TRBJ1-2, with 10 positions matching TRBD1. CDR3 protein: CASSNRDRGPYGYTF. DNA of the CDR3: TGTGCCAGCAGTAACCGGGACAGGGGACCTTATGGCTACACCTTC.